This T cell receptor beta chain was sequenced during a study of T cells in Graves' hyperthyroidism and ophthalmopathy. Regions amplified from RNA transcripts were the TCR beta CDR3 regions. HTBI primers were used for first-round RT-PCR of the TCR CDR3. TCRdb re-derived calls from the multiplex PCR reads in MiXCR, one entry per CDR3 protein. The table shows hundreds of thousands of distinct CDR3 sequences, with 14% to 15% occurring only once. Points from the study as a whole: Most thyroid clonotypes that were expanded above 0.001 also turned up in blood. Ophthalmopathy was predicted by the model a median of roughly 6.6 months ahead of onset.

This clonotype was counted ten times or more. Its antigen is unidentified. Ophthalmopathy in the patients scored at least 3 on Clinical Activity Score and at least 4 on NOSPECS grade, lasting under 3 months. Exclusion of patients followed from uncontrolled infection, other autoimmune disease, pregnancy or lactation. Germline assignment: CDR1 KGHDR and CDR2 SFDVKD. Trimming stripped 9 bases from V and 0 bases from J, with 13 bases between. The CDR3 runs 14 residues. The rearrangement links TRBV24-1 to TRBJ1-1; D call uncertain. The origin of this receptor is a man younger than 35 with Graves' ophthalmopathy. The sample was blood. The CDR3 here is CATQSPGLNTEAFF. The CDR3 bases are TGTGCCACCCAGAGCCCAGGTCTGAACACTGAAGCTTTCTTT.